This T cell receptor (beta chain) was retrieved from a study of glioma-infiltrating T cells after dendritic cell vaccination. Libraries were prepared by immunoSEQ multiplex PCR; TCRdb keeps only in-frame clonotypes and omits some of them. The table includes 90,000 or so clones, over 65% detected once. The germline V gene has CDR1 SGHVS and CDR2 FQNEAQ. Between the trimmed V and J ends, which lost 2 bases and 1 base, there was a span of 5 bases. CDR3 length equals 13 residues. In this sample, this clone turned up a few times. Sequenced here: blood, sampled before dendritic cell vaccination. The chain joins TRBV7-8 to TRBJ1-1, with D possibly TRBD1 on 5 matching bases. The clonotype was recovered from a human donor with glioblastoma. The CDR3 bases are TGTGCCAGCAGCTTAAGGGGGAACACTGAAGCTTTCTTT. Encoded protein: CASSLRGNTEAFF.